This T cell receptor beta chain is from a study of blood T cell repertoires in COVID-19. TCRdb keeps only in-frame clones here, not all; method: immunoSEQ multiplex PCR. The table includes around 300,000 clones, 85% to 90% detected once. The J segment lost 7 bases and the V segment lost 4 bases, leaving 7 bases of the junction unmatched. The CDR3 length is 14 residues. Germline V lookup: CDR1 LNHDA, CDR2 SQIVND (reference sequence). It was during active infection that Seattle patients were enrolled and then longitudinally followed. This clonotype was obtained from a woman between 40 and 55 years old with COVID-19, enrolled during active disease. The sample taken for sequencing was peripheral blood. The chain combines TRBV19 with TRBJ1-5; TRBD1 aligns across 7 bases. The CDR3 DNA sequence: TGTGCCAGTAGTACCCACAGGGGAGAGCAGCCCCAGCATTTT. Translated: CASSTHRGEQPQHF.